The 19 T cell receptor beta chains in this list originate from one sample, sequenced in a study of human versus mouse CDR3 diversity and MHC coevolution. The data were produced by immunoSEQ multiplex PCR, yet TCRdb's version contains in-frame clones alone and is incomplete. This sample has roughly 86,000 clones, with just over 90% found just once. The sample taken for sequencing was naive CD4+ T cells from blood. Subset here: CD45RO-negative CD62L-positive naive CD4 T cells. These receptors were collected from a person aged 25 to 75 in good health.

The chain has TRBV28 and TRBJ1-2; D remains ambiguous. Trimming cost V 6 bases and J 10 bases, with 12 bases left between them. Germline V gives CDR1 MDHEN, CDR2 SYDVKM. The CDR3 is 11 residues long. The DNA of the CDR3 is TGTGCCAGCAGCCGATCCGGGGACTACACCTTC. It specifies CASSRSGDYTF.

The rearrangement uses TRBV18 and TRBJ1-1; a possible D gene is TRBD1 (5 bases). CDR3 length: 15 residues. Germline values: CDR1 KGHSH, CDR2 LQKENI. Between the trimmed V and J ends, which lost 3 bases and 0 bases, there was a span of 11 bases. The CDR3 nucleotides are TGTGCCAGCTCACCCTTCTACAGGATGAACACTGAAGCTTTCTTT. As protein: CASSPFYRMNTEAFF.

This sequence joins TRBV7-2 and TRBJ2-5; D is unresolved. V was cut by 5 bases and J by 11 bases, with 21 bases left in between. The CDR3 contains 14 residues. CDR1 SGHTA and CDR2 FQGNSA come from the germline V gene. The CDR3 spells CASSPPYSFYEQYF. In nucleotides, the CDR3 is TGTGCCAGCAGCCCCCCGTATTCTTTTTATGAGCAGTACTTC. Together with reference TRBV7-2 and TRBJ2-5, the CDR3 gives the full variable domain: GAGVSQSPSNKVTEKGKDVELRCDPISGHTALYWYRQSLGQGLEFLIYFQGNSAPDKSGLPSDRFSAERTGGSVSTLTIQRTQQEDSAVYLCASSPPYSFYEQYFGPGTRLLVL.

The count of this clone is one. The J gene is TRBJ2-6, the V gene TRBV7-9; weak D call: TRBD1 (5 bases). This CDR3 has 17 amino acids. CDR1 SEHNR and CDR2 FQNEAQ come from the germline V gene (reference sequence). The germline V and J ends were trimmed by 5 bases and 2 bases, with 16 bases remaining between them. Here the CDR3 reads CASSLLDRGPGANVLTF. The CDR3 DNA sequence: TGTGCCAGCAGCCTCCTTGACAGAGGCCCTGGGGCCAACGTCCTGACTTTC.

V is TRBV2 and J is TRBJ2-1, with a possible D match to TRBD1 (6 bases). The CDR3 covers 15 residues. Germline values: CDR1 SNHLY, CDR2 FYNNEI. Trimming removed 3 bases at V and 6 bases at J, with 15 bases between. CDR3 nucleotide sequence: TGTGCCAGCAGTGATAACAGGGTCATGGGCAATGAGCAGTTCTTC. Translation gives CASSDNRVMGNEQFF.

This clone is a singleton in its sample. The chain uses TRBV6-5 and TRBJ2-7; D might be TRBD1 (6 bases). Germline CDR1 is MNHEY and CDR2 is SVGAGI. The CDR3 has 15 residues. The V end was cut by 2 bases, the J end by 2 bases, with 13 bases between. Here the CDR3 DNA reads TGTGCCAGCAGTTACGACAGAAGGGGGACCTACGAGCAGTACTTC. Amino acid sequence: CASSYDRRGTYEQYF.

V usage is TRBV7-2 and J usage is TRBJ2-5, with D possibly TRBD1 on 7 matching bases. The J call may not be correct, given that the DNA end is closer to TRBJ2-7. The CDR3 contains 15 residues. Germline V lookup: CDR1 SGHTA, CDR2 FQGNSA. The CDR3 protein is CASSLGQGGNYEQYF. CDR3 coding DNA: TGTGCCAGCAGCTTAGGACAGGGCGGGAATTACGAGCAGTACTTC.

The rearrangement links TRBV7-2 to TRBJ2-5, with TRBD2 matching 8 bases. The J call could be wrong; TRBJ2-7 is a better fit for the DNA end. The V gene's germline CDR1 is SGHTA and CDR2 FQGNSA. The CDR3 is 15 amino acids. The CDR3 coding sequence is TGTGCCAGCAGCTTAGAGCGGGGGAGCTCCTACGAGCAGTACTTC. Translating it yields CASSLERGSSYEQYF.

The chain joins TRBV7-2 to TRBJ2-7, with TRBD1 matching over 8 bases. J lost 2 bases, V lost 5 bases, and 5 bases had no gene match. In germline, CDR1 is SGHTA, CDR2 FQGNSA. The CDR3 sequence is 14 residues long. The CDR3 protein is CASSATGGPYEQYF. CDR3 nucleotide sequence: TGTGCCAGCAGCGCTACAGGGGGGCCCTACGAGCAGTACTTC.

The chain couples TRBV6-5 to TRBJ2-1, with 8 nucleotides matching TRBD2. The CDR3 has 15 amino acids. Per the germline V gene, CDR1 is MNHEY and CDR2 is SVGAGI. J gave up 1 base and V 5 bases, and 4 bases lay outside the gene matches. The CDR3 region is CASSPSGLSYNEQFF. In DNA, the CDR3 is TGTGCCAGCAGTCCTAGCGGGCTATCCTACAATGAGCAGTTCTTC.

V is TRBV5-1 and J is TRBJ1-2; no clear D. In germline, CDR1 is SGHRS, CDR2 YFSETQ. This CDR3 has 15 amino acids. Trimming removed 0 bases from V and 0 bases from J, with 9 bases in between. The CDR3 spells CASSLDAGANYGYTF. DNA of the CDR3: TGCGCCAGCAGCTTGGATGCGGGAGCTAACTATGGCTACACCTTC.

This chain joins TRBV18 and TRBJ1-2, with a tentative D call TRBD1 (6 bases). Trimming cost V 5 bases and J 0 bases, with 13 bases left between them. Germline V CDR1 and CDR2: KGHSH, LQKENI. This CDR3 comprises 15 residues. CDR3 sequence: CASSFRQESNYGYTF. The CDR3 region has the DNA TGTGCCAGCTCATTTCGACAGGAATCTAACTATGGCTACACCTTC.

The chain combines TRBV5-1 with TRBJ2-5; TRBD2 matches at 7 bases. Germline V gives CDR1 SGHRS, CDR2 YFSETQ. V lost 3 bases and J lost 6; bases outside the gene matches: 11. This CDR3 has 15 amino acids. The CDR3 nucleotides read TGCGCCAGCAGCTACGTAGCGGGCCTGAAGAAGACCCAGTACTTC. This codes for CASSYVAGLKKTQYF.

As concerns this clone: One junction end disagrees with the germline gene, perhaps due to a read error. V gene TRBV11-2 combines with J gene TRBJ2-2; D may be TRBD2 (6 bases). Per germline, CDR1 SGHAT and CDR2 FQNNGV. This CDR3 region has 14 residues. The chain's CDR3 is CAGSLVEGTGELFF. In DNA form, the CDR3 reads TGTGCCGGCAGCTTAGTGGAGGGTACCGGGGAGCTGTTTTTT.

This rearrangement joins TRBV5-1 to TRBJ2-1, with 8 bases matching TRBD2. The germline V gene has CDR1 SGHRS and CDR2 YFSETQ. V lost 4 bases, J lost 0 bases, and 6 bases stayed unmatched. The CDR3 has 16 residues. CDR3 region: CASSAGGSISYNEQFF. CDR3 bases: TGCGCCAGCAGCGCGGGGGGCTCCATCTCCTACAATGAGCAGTTCTTC.

This clone was counted only a few times. This chain joins TRBV18 and TRBJ1-1, with D perhaps TRBD1 (6 bases). Germline CDR1 reads KGHSH; CDR2 reads LQKENI. Trimming removed 6 bases from V and 0 bases from J, with 8 bases in between. CDR3 length: 13 amino acids. The CDR3 nucleotides are TGTGCCAGCTCCTCAGGGGTGAACACTGAAGCTTTCTTT. It yields the protein CASSSGVNTEAFF.

J is TRBJ2-1 and V is TRBV7-2; TRBD1 might be the D (6 bases). Germline V gene sequence: CDR1 SGHTA, CDR2 FQGNSA. V lost 1 base to trimming and J lost 9 bases, with 10 bases between them. This CDR3 is built from 13 residues. The CDR3 DNA reads as TGTGCCAGCAGCTTAGTTGGGGGCGGTGAGCAGTTCTTC. Protein product: CASSLVGGGEQFF.

This chain joins TRBV27 and TRBJ1-6; 8 bases line up with TRBD1. Germline V gene data show CDR1 as MNHEY and CDR2 as SMNVEV (reference sequence). This CDR3 spans 17 amino acids. Losses at the gene ends were 5 bases for V and 7 bases for J; bases not matched to a gene: 13. In DNA form, the CDR3 reads TGTGCCAGCAGTCCCGGGACAGGCCAAACGGGGAATTCACCCCTCCACTTT. This encodes CASSPGTGQTGNSPLHF.

The chain links TRBV6-5 to TRBJ1-5, with 8 bases lining up with TRBD1. From germline, CDR1 is MNHEY and CDR2 SVGAGI. Trimming cost V 5 bases and J 5 bases; bases outside gene matches: 5. The CDR3 consists of 14 residues. For the CDR3, the DNA is TGTGCCAGCAGTGCGGACAGGGCGGATCAGCCCCAGCATTTT. This codes for CASSADRADQPQHF.